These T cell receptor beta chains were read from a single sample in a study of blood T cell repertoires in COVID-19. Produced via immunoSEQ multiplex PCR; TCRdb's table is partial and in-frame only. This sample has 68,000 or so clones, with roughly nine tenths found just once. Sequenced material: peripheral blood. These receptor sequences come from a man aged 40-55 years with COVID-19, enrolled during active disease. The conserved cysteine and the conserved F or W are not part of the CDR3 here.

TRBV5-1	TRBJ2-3	ASSPNVGGDTQY
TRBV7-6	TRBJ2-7	ASSSRQGHAEQY
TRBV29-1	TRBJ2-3	SVDSQGTDTQY
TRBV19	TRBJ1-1	ASSVQTGWSTEAF
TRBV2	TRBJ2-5	ASSEAYDSGGRETQY
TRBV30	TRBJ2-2	AWSGPGGTGYTGELF
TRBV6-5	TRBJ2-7	ASSPGGGGEQY
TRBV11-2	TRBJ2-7	ASSSIDRNYYEQY
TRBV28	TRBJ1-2	ASSWGQSYGYT
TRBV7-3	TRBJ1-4	ASSLIQETADNEKLF
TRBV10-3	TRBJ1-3	AISESTAGFGNTIY
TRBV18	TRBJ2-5	ASSPRTGQETQY
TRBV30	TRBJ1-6	AWSPGTGGYSPLH
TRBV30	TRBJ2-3	ASSAGHSPTDTQY
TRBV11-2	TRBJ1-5	ASSLDRGRHQPQH
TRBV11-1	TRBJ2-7	ASSKRGGWANEQY
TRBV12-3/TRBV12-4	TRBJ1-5	ASSGDSNQPQH
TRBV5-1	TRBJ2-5	ASSVGQGAGETQY
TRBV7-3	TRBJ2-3	ASSLVMLAGITDTQY
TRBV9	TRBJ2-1	ASSVEVTPGNEQF
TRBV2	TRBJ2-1	ASRPVVLRGNEQF
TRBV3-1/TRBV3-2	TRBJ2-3	ASAPQRGGRGADTQY
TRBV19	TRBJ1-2	ASSSDRVGGYT
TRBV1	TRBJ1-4	TSSPRQGAEKLF
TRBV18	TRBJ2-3	ASSLMTSGGAGTDTQY
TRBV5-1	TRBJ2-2	ASSLSGGDSNTGELF
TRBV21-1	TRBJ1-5	ASSKEEHSNQPQH
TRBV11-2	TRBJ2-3	ASSSQPGLAGGDTQY
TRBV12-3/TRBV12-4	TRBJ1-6	ASSSSFPSPLH
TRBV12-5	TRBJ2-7	ASGSGTSGGPSYEQY
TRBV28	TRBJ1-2	ASSLQGYGYT
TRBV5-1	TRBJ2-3	ASSGGDADTQY
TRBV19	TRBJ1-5	ASMGGQWGFQPQH
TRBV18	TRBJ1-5	ASSPQGGYSNQPQH
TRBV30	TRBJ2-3	AWSAGNTDTQY
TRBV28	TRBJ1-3	ASSQDLGPGNTIY
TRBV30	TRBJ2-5	AWSVQSPQETQY
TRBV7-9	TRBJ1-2	ASSYTGNYGYT
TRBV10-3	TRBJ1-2	AIRGQFNYGYT
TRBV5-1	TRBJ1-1	ASSLGFGAVNTEAF
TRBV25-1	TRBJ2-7	ASSETGGRYEQY
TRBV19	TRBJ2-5	ASSSEYTSGYGTQY
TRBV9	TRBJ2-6	ASSVGGTASGANVLT
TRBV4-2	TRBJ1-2	ASSQAGTENYGYT
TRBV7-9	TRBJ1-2	ASSEIGGGYT
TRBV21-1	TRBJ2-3	ASPIGGICWTDTQY
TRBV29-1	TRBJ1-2	SVERAGGRGYT
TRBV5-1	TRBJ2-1	ASSQMAADIPSNEQF
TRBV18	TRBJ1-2	ASSPGQLNYGYT
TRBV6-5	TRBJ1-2	ASTRGGEFYGYT
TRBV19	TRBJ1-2	ANDRGGISGYT
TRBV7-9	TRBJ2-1	ASSLSSGTYNEQF
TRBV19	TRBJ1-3	ASDPGQGSAGNTIY
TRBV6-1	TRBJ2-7	ASSGHSTGLGNEQY
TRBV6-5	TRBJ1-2	ASSRDRNGYT
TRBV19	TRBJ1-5	ASRARGGGADQPQH
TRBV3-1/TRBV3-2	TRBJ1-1	ASSQWDRVTEAF
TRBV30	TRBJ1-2	AWSVTGHGYT
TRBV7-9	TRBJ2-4	ASSSPGLLKNIQY